Listed here are 5 T cell receptor beta chains from one sample, sequenced in a study of cytomegalovirus exposure and HLA in healthy donors. PCR used 60 Vbeta primers and 13 Jbeta primers. Assay: immunoSEQ multiplex PCR; the TCRdb copy retains only in-frame clones and omits some. The sample includes about 150,000 clones, about 72% seen only once; the top ten take roughly 2.1%. Specimen: PBMCs. The receptors derive from a man aged 40-50 years in good health and CMV-seronegative.

The chain links TRBV30 to TRBJ2-2; tentative D call: TRBD2 (6 bases). The V end lost 3 bases, the J end lost 6 bases, and 11 bases lay between the germline ends. This CDR3 region has 13 residues. Germline CDR1 and CDR2: GTSNPN and SVGIG (reference sequence). CDR3 nucleotides: TGTGCCTGGAGCCGAAGGGAGGCCGGGGAGCTGTTTTTT. As protein: CAWSRREAGELFF.

The V and J genes are TRBV11-3 and TRBJ2-7, with TRBD1 identical over 8 bases. The CDR3 runs to 13 residues. J lost 3 bases, V lost 4 bases, and 2 bases had no gene match. From germline, CDR1 is SGHNT and CDR2 YENEEA. CDR3 in DNA: TGTGCCAGCAGCTCAGGGGGCAACTACGAGCAGTACTTC. It is translated as CASSSGGNYEQYF. The full variable domain, its missing parts supplied by reference TRBV11-3 and TRBJ2-7, is EAGVVQSPRYKIIEKKQPVAFWCNPISGHNTLYWYLQNLGQGPELLIRYENEEAVDDSQLPKDRFSAERLKGVDSTLKIQPAELGDSAVYLCASSSGGNYEQYFGPGTRLTVT.

This clone was seen only once. CDR3 protein: CASSYRGIGYEQYF. DNA of the CDR3: TGTGCCAGCAGTTACCGCGGGATCGGCTACGAGCAGTACTTC. The chain uses TRBV6-5 and TRBJ2-7; D might be TRBD2 (6 bases). Germline V gene sequence: CDR1 MNHEY, CDR2 SVGAGI. V lost 2 bases and J lost 3, with 11 bases in between. The length of the CDR3 is 14 residues.

The rearrangement joins TRBV4-2 to TRBJ1-4; TRBD1 aligns across 8 bases. V trimming: 0 bases; J trimming: 7 bases; junction bases outside the gene matches: 4. The CDR3 contains 15 residues. Germline-derived CDR1 and CDR2 are LGHNA and YNFKEQ. The CDR3 here is CASSQDTGGGEKLFF. The CDR3 DNA sequence: TGTGCCAGCAGCCAAGATACAGGGGGAGGTGAAAAACTGTTTTTT.

CDR3 nucleotides: TGCGCCAGCAGCTTGGGAATAGGACAAACCTACGAGCAGTACTTC. Translated: CASSLGIGQTYEQYF. The chain has TRBV5-1 and TRBJ2-7; a possible D gene is TRBD1 (5 bases). CDR1 is SGHRS and CDR2 is YFSETQ in the germline V gene. The CDR3 is 15 residues long. Trimming stripped 0 bases from V and 2 bases from J, with 12 bases between.